The entry below describes one TCR beta chain. This record belongs to a study of blood T cells in healthy people across ages. The second PCR ran roughly 7 to 12 cycles with a sample-barcoded 5' primer and J-beta primers. TCRdb independently ran MiXCR on the 5' RACE reads; one entry per CDR3 protein. The repertoire includes about 1,400,000 distinct CDR3 sequences, roughly 40% of them detected once, and 7.9% sits in the top ten. Germline lookup yields CDR1 MNHNS and CDR2 SASEGT. Between the trimmed V and J ends, which lost 4 bases and 7 bases, there was a span of 14 bases. The CDR3 sequence is 14 residues long.

This rearrangement joins TRBV6-1 to TRBJ1-5, with D perhaps matching TRBD1 (6 bases). The TCR comes from a woman between 18 and 29 years old in good health. The sequencing input was blood. The CDR3 DNA follows: TGTGCCAGCAGTGGGTCAGGGGAGGTCCAGCCCCAGCATTTT. Translated, it gives CASSGSGEVQPQHF.